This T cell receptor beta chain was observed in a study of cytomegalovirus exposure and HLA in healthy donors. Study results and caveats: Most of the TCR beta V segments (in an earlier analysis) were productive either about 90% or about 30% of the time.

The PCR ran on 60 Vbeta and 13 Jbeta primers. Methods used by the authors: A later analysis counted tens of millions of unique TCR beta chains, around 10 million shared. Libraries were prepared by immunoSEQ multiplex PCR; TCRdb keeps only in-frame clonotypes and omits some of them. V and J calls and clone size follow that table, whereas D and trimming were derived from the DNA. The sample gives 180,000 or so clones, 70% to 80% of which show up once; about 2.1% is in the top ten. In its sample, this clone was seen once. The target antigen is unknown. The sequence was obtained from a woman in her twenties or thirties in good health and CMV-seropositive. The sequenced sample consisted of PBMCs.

CDR3 bases: TGTGCCAGCTCACCCATTGGACAGAGCTCTGGAAACACCATATATTTT. Translated: CASSPIGQSSGNTIYF. This sequence joins TRBV18 and TRBJ1-3, with D possibly TRBD1 on 6 matching bases. With 3 bases removed from V and 0 bases from J, the gap between germline ends came to 12 bases. The CDR3 consists of 16 residues. The germline CDR1 and CDR2 sequences are KGHSH and LQKENI.